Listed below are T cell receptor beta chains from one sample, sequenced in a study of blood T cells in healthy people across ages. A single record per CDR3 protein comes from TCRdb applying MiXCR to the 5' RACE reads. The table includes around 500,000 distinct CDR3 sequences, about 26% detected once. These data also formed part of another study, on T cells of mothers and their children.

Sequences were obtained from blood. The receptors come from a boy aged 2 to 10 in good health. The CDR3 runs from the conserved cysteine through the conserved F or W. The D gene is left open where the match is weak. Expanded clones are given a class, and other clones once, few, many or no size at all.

CASSYAGTSGIDEQFF,TGTGCCAGCAGTTACGCCGGGACTAGCGGGATCGATGAGCAGTTCTTC,TRBJ2-1,TRBV6-2/TRBV6-3,TRBD2,NA
CASSIFREAFF,TGTGCCAGTAGTATATTCCGTGAAGCTTTCTTT,TRBJ1-1,TRBV19,NA,NA
CASSPKGLAGPSYEQYF,TGTGCCAGCAGCCCGAAAGGACTAGCGGGCCCCTCCTACGAGCAGTACTTC,TRBJ2-7,TRBV7-2,TRBD2,NA
CASSDFPAGGDTSTDTQYF,TGTGCCAGCAGTGATTTTCCGGCGGGAGGGGATACTAGCACAGATACGCAGTATTTT,TRBJ2-3,TRBV2,TRBD2,NA
CASSFGLDEQFF,TGTGCCAGCAGCTTCGGACTAGATGAGCAGTTCTTC,TRBJ2-1,TRBV7-9,TRBD2,few
CATSQTGRTETQYF,TGTGCCACCAGCCAGACAGGGCGAACGGAGACCCAGTACTTC,TRBJ2-5,TRBV24-1,TRBD1,NA
CASSWGDRGHEQYF,TGCGCCAGCAGCTGGGGGGACAGGGGCCACGAGCAGTACTTC,TRBJ2-7,TRBV5-1,TRBD1,NA
CASERLAGGNEQFF,TGCGCCAGCGAGAGACTAGCGGGGGGTAATGAGCAGTTCTTC,TRBJ2-1,TRBV4-1,TRBD2,NA
CSATVGTDTQYF,TGCAGTGCTACGGTTGGCACAGATACGCAGTATTTT,TRBJ2-3,TRBV20-1,NA,NA
CSASEDRVRNYEQYF,TGCAGTGCTAGCGAGGACAGGGTGCGCAACTACGAGCAGTACTTC,TRBJ2-7,TRBV20-1,TRBD1,few
CASSPPLAGTFGYNEQFF,TGTGCCAGCAGCCCCCCTCTAGCGGGGACGTTTGGCTACAATGAGCAGTTCTTC,TRBJ2-1,TRBV7-9,TRBD2,NA
CASSFRTDGYEQYF,TGCGCCAGCAGCTTTCGGACGGACGGCTACGAGCAGTACTTC,TRBJ2-7,TRBV5-1,NA,few
CASSPNYSNQPQHF,TGTGCCAGCAGCCCCAACTATAGCAATCAGCCCCAGCATTTT,TRBJ1-5,TRBV6-5,NA,few
CSVEVTGALTYEQYF,TGCAGCGTTGAAGTAACAGGGGCCCTGACCTACGAGCAGTACTTC,TRBJ2-7,TRBV29-1,TRBD1,NA
CASSRPGSGSEQYF,TGCGCCAGCAGCCGACCTGGGTCTGGGAGTGAGCAGTACTTC,TRBJ2-7,TRBV5-1,NA,few
CASTGATDEKLFF,TGTGCCAGCACCGGTGCGACGGACGAAAAACTGTTTTTT,TRBJ1-4,TRBV12-3/TRBV12-4,NA,few
CASSLLLTLGYEQYF,TGTGCCAGCAGCTTACTGCTTACCCTGGGCTACGAGCAGTACTTC,TRBJ2-7,TRBV7-2,NA,NA
CSAVGQGDEQYF,TGCAGTGCGGTTGGACAGGGGGACGAGCAGTACTTC,TRBJ2-7,TRBV20-1,TRBD1,NA
CAWSAGDERETQYF,TGTGCCTGGAGTGCCGGGGACGAGCGCGAGACCCAGTACTTC,TRBJ2-5,TRBV30,NA,NA
CASSYSWGRNEKLFF,TGCGCCAGCAGTTACTCATGGGGGCGGAATGAAAAACTGTTTTTT,TRBJ1-4,TRBV6-6,NA,NA
CASSLRQGWGVTDTQYF,TGTGCCAGCAGCCTACGACAGGGCTGGGGTGTCACAGATACGCAGTATTTT,TRBJ2-3,TRBV7-2,TRBD1,few
CASSPRPGRSGTQYF,TGTGCCAGCAGCCCCCGCCCGGGACGGAGTGGGACCCAGTACTTC,TRBJ2-5,TRBV11-2,NA,few
CASSFTGVIPDF,TGTGCCAGCAGCTTTACAGGGGTGATCCCCGATTTT,TRBJ2-3,TRBV7-9,TRBD1,NA
CASSLSYLGGTGYNEQFF,TGTGCCAGCAGCTTATCCTACTTAGGGGGTACAGGATACAATGAGCAGTTCTTC,TRBJ2-1,TRBV7-9,NA,few
CASSIDLAGGPSYNEQFF,TGCGCCAGCAGCATAGATCTAGCGGGAGGCCCCTCCTACAATGAGCAGTTCTTC,TRBJ2-1,TRBV5-1,TRBD2,NA
CASSSGLAGGPMGYNEQFF,TGCGCCAGCAGCTCGGGACTAGCGGGGGGGCCAATGGGTTACAATGAGCAGTTCTTC,TRBJ2-1,TRBV5-1,TRBD2,NA
CASSPPGQGANVLTF,TGTGCCAGCTCACCACCGGGACAGGGGGCCAACGTCCTGACTTTC,TRBJ2-6,TRBV18,TRBD1,NA
CASSVNRGLNERYF,TGTGCCAGCAGTGTCAACAGGGGGCTCAACGAGCGGTACTTC,TRBJ2-7,TRBV28,TRBD1,few
CASSYGLAKETQYF,TGTGCCAGCAGTTACGGGCTAGCGAAAGAGACCCAGTACTTC,TRBJ2-5,TRBV6-2/TRBV6-3,NA,many
CAISVEQGTGELFF,TGTGCCATCAGTGTCGAACAGGGGACCGGGGAGCTGTTTTTT,TRBJ2-2,TRBV10-3,TRBD1,medium-sized
CASSLFKSSNEKLFF,TGTGCCAGCAGTCTATTCAAGAGCTCTAATGAAAAACTGTTTTTT,TRBJ1-4,TRBV27,NA,NA
CASSLDLQSSYTF,TGTGCCAGCAGCCTGGACCTTCAGAGCAGCTACACCTTC,TRBJ1-2,TRBV7-9,NA,few
CSVGQANYGYTF,TGCAGCGTGGGACAGGCGAACTATGGCTACACCTTC,TRBJ1-2,TRBV29-1,TRBD1,few
CASRQGGNTIYF,TGTGCCAGTAGACAGGGAGGAAACACCATATATTTT,TRBJ1-3,TRBV10-3,TRBD1,few
CASRTRNEQFF,TGTGCCAGCAGAACCAGGAATGAGCAGTTCTTC,TRBJ2-1,TRBV6-6,NA,NA
CASGKSGTDTQYF,TGTGCCAGCGGCAAAAGTGGGACAGATACGCAGTATTTT,TRBJ2-3,TRBV6-5,NA,NA
CASINRDRANTGELFF,TGTGCCAGCATTAACCGGGACAGAGCGAACACCGGGGAGCTGTTTTTT,TRBJ2-2,TRBV7-9,TRBD1,NA
CASSYSGTGGQETQYF,TGTGCCAGCAGCTATTCCGGGACAGGGGGCCAAGAGACCCAGTACTTC,TRBJ2-5,TRBV7-9,TRBD1,few
CASSPPGGVGYGYTF,TGTGCCAGCAGCCCGCCCGGGGGGGTGGGCTATGGCTACACCTTC,TRBJ1-2,TRBV7-9,NA,few
CASQDTSGSTDTQYF,TGTGCCAGTCAGGACACCAGCGGCAGCACAGATACGCAGTATTTT,TRBJ2-3,TRBV10-3,NA,NA
CASSLGVDSSGNTIYF,TGCGCCAGCAGCTTAGGGGTCGATTCGTCTGGAAACACCATATATTTT,TRBJ1-3,TRBV5-1,NA,NA
CASSSIQTGANVLTF,TGTGCCAGCAGCTCCATCCAAACCGGGGCCAACGTCCTGACTTTC,TRBJ2-6,TRBV6-2/TRBV6-3,NA,NA